This paragraph reports one T cell receptor (beta chain). These data belong to a study of blood T cell repertoires in COVID-19. This CDR3 is 14 amino acids long. With 3 bases clipped from V and 6 bases from J, the junction kept 2 bases outside the gene matches. Per germline, CDR1 MDHEN and CDR2 SYDVKM. Clones were sequenced by immunoSEQ multiplex PCR, and TCRdb holds only the in-frame ones, with some missing. The sample yields about 300,000 clones, roughly 80% seen once. The TCR originated in a human donor with COVID-19, enrolled during active disease. The donor label of this sample is uncertain. The sample comprised peripheral blood. The V and J genes are TRBV28 and TRBJ1-5; 10 nucleotides agree with TRBD1. The CDR3 sequence: CASSFRTGGQPQHF. The CDR3 DNA sequence: TGTGCCAGCAGTTTTAGGACAGGGGGTCAGCCCCAGCATTTT.